Following are 24 T cell receptor beta chains from one sample sequenced in a study of cytomegalovirus exposure and HLA in healthy donors. Primers included in the PCR were 60 Vbeta and 13 Jbeta primers. Libraries were prepared by immunoSEQ multiplex PCR; TCRdb keeps only in-frame clonotypes and omits some of them. The sample records approximately 89,000 clones, roughly 80% being singletons. Sequenced material: PBMCs. These receptors all stem from a man aged 25 to 40 in good health and CMV-seropositive.

This chain uses TRBV6-5 with TRBJ2-1, with no clear D. V dropped 2 bases and J dropped 0 bases, with 11 bases sitting between them. CDR1 and CDR2 from the germline V gene are MNHEY and SVGAGI. The CDR3 consists of 16 residues. CDR3 sequence (DNA): TGTGCCAGCAGTTACCAGTATACACCCTCCTACAATGAGCAGTTCTTC. Encoded protein: CASSYQYTPSYNEQFF.

This clone came up a few times. The rearrangement links TRBV18 to TRBJ2-7; 9 nucleotides match TRBD1. CDR3 length: 16 amino acids. Germline-derived CDR1 and CDR2 are KGHSH and LQKENI. The V segment lost 3 bases and the J segment 3 bases; nucleotides outside the gene matches: 9. The chain's CDR3 is CASSPNTGTGIYEQYF. The CDR3 bases are TGTGCCAGCTCACCCAATACCGGGACAGGGATCTACGAGCAGTACTTC. The full variable domain, with the rest looked up from reference TRBV18 and TRBJ2-7, is NAGVMQNPRHLVRRRGQEARLRCSPMKGHSHVYWYRQLPEEGLKFMVYLQKENIIDESGMPKERFSAEFPKEGPSILRIQQVVRGDSAAYFCASSPNTGTGIYEQYFGPGTRLTVT.

The rearrangement links TRBV28 to TRBJ2-2, with 8 nucleotides matching TRBD1. The ends lost 7 bases at V and 7 bases at J; junction bases unmatched: 8. Germline CDR1 is MDHEN and CDR2 is SYDVKM. The CDR3 spans 14 residues. The CDR3: CASTAQGAVGELFF. The CDR3 DNA is TGTGCCAGCACCGCCCAGGGGGCTGTCGGGGAGCTGTTTTTT.

This chain uses TRBV4-3 with TRBJ1-4; D call uncertain. The V end was cut by 4 bases, the J end by 4 bases, with 13 bases between. The CDR3 is 15 amino acids. Germline V gene sequence: CDR1 LGHNA, CDR2 YSLEER. This CDR3 reads CASSRGHVDNEKLFF. CDR3 DNA sequence: TGCGCCAGCAGCCGAGGCCATGTAGATAATGAAAAACTGTTTTTT.

The genes are TRBV6-1 and TRBJ2-3, with a tentative D call TRBD1 (5 bases). Germline loops: CDR1 MNHNS, CDR2 SASEGT. CDR3 length: 16 residues. Between the trimmed V and J ends, which lost 2 bases and 4 bases, there was a span of 16 bases. In nucleotides, the CDR3 is TGTGCCAGCAGTGAATTCCCGAGGCAGGGCCCAGATACGCAGTATTTT. Its protein product is CASSEFPRQGPDTQYF.

The rearrangement joins TRBV7-2 to TRBJ2-5; 8 bases line up with TRBD2. With V trimmed by 7 bases and J by 2 bases, 6 bases remained unmatched. Per germline, CDR1 SGHTA and CDR2 FQGNSA. The CDR3 length is 14 residues. The CDR3 is CASTSGGQQETQYF. DNA for the CDR3: TGTGCCAGCACCTCGGGGGGGCAGCAAGAGACCCAGTACTTC.

This rearrangement joins TRBV9 to TRBJ2-4, with D unclear. V lost 4 bases, J lost 1 base, and 18 bases lay in between. The germline V gene has CDR1 SGDLS and CDR2 YYNGEE. The CDR3 contains 17 residues. CDR3 residues: CASSPFPSDPAKNIQYF. In DNA, the CDR3 is TGTGCCAGCAGCCCCTTTCCCAGCGATCCGGCCAAAAACATTCAGTACTTC.

The rearrangement joins TRBV2 to TRBJ2-7; no clear D. Germline values: CDR1 SNHLY, CDR2 FYNNEI. The CDR3 totals 17 residues. Trimming removed 5 bases at V and 0 bases at J, with 20 bases between. The CDR3 sequence: CASSQLPHAGVSYEQYF. CDR3 nucleotides: TGTGCCAGCAGTCAACTGCCTCATGCAGGTGTCTCCTACGAGCAGTACTTC.

The chain employs TRBV5-1 and TRBJ2-2, with TRBD2 identical over 10 bases. Losses at the gene ends were 5 bases for V and 1 base for J; bases not matched to a gene: 8. This CDR3 is 17 amino acids long. Germline loops: CDR1 SGHRS, CDR2 YFSETQ. CDR3 region: CASRLPRTSGNTGELFF. CDR3 nucleotide sequence: TGCGCCAGCAGACTACCAAGGACTAGCGGGAACACCGGGGAGCTGTTTTTT.

This chain connects TRBV5-4 to TRBJ1-4; TRBD1 aligns across 7 bases. The CDR3 loop spans 14 amino acids. CDR1 and CDR2 from the germline V gene are SGHNT and YYREEE (reference sequence). The V gene end was trimmed by 3 bases and the J gene end by 7 bases; junction bases not matched to a gene: 6. The DNA of the CDR3 is TGTGCCAGCAGCTCCCGACAGGGTGGTGAAAAACTGTTTTTT. It encodes CASSSRQGGEKLFF.

V usage is TRBV30 and J usage is TRBJ2-5; 10 positions match TRBD2. Losses at the gene ends were 0 bases for V and 0 bases for J; bases not matched to a gene: 7. Germline V lookup: CDR1 GTSNPN, CDR2 SVGIG (reference sequence). The CDR3 extends over 17 amino acids. The CDR3 loop is CAWSVTRTSGYQETQYF. The DNA of the CDR3 is TGTGCCTGGAGTGTGACCCGGACTAGCGGCTACCAAGAGACCCAGTACTTC.

This sequence joins TRBV6-1 and TRBJ1-2, with a weak D call TRBD1 (6 bases). V was pared by 5 bases and J by 8 bases, with 12 bases between. This CDR3 spans 12 amino acids. From germline, CDR1 is MNHNS and CDR2 SASEGT. CDR3 protein: CASSRTEGGYTF. The CDR3, as DNA: TGTGCCAGCAGTAGGACAGAGGGAGGCTACACCTTC.

This chain uses TRBV9 with TRBJ2-1, with a tentative D call TRBD2 (7 bases). The germline CDR1 and CDR2 sequences are SGDLS and YYNGEE. The CDR3 is made up of 16 amino acids. Between the trimmed V and J ends, which lost 1 base and 4 bases, there was a span of 15 bases. The CDR3 protein is CASSVSGRGGYNEQFF. The CDR3 DNA sequence: TGTGCCAGCAGCGTAAGTGGGAGGGGGGGTTACAATGAGCAGTTCTTC.

V gene TRBV28 combines with J gene TRBJ1-5; D unclear. This CDR3 contains 17 residues. Looked up from germline, CDR1 is MDHEN and CDR2 is SYDVKM. V was shortened by 1 base and J by 5 bases, with 18 bases between the two germline ends. The CDR3 bases are TGTGCCAGCAGTTTATTATCCGCACTTCTCGCCTATCAGCCCCAGCATTTT. This encodes CASSLLSALLAYQPQHF. The full variable domain, its missing parts supplied by reference TRBV28 and TRBJ1-5, is DVKVTQSSRYLVKRTGEKVFLECVQDMDHENMFWYRQDPGLGLRLIYFSYDVKMKEKGDIPEGYSVSREKKERFSLILESASTNQTSMYLCASSLLSALLAYQPQHFGDGTRLSIL.

The V and J genes are TRBV5-6 and TRBJ2-1; possibly TRBD2 for D (6 bases). CDR3 size: 14 residues. V shed 4 bases and J shed 4 bases, with 12 bases lying between them. Germline CDR1 and CDR2: SGHDT and YYEEEE. In nucleotides, the CDR3 is TGTGCCAGCAGCCTAGTGCGGGGATACAATGAGCAGTTCTTC. Residues: CASSLVRGYNEQFF.

This chain connects TRBV5-1 to TRBJ2-7; D may be TRBD2 (6 bases). The CDR3 is made up of 15 amino acids. Trimming pared 7 bases from V and 5 bases from J, leaving 22 bases between. Germline-derived CDR1 and CDR2 are SGHRS and YFSETQ. The CDR3 region has the DNA TGCGCCAGCGGACGGGGGAATACGGGTAACAACGAGCAGTACTTC. It codes for CASGRGNTGNNEQYF.

The V gene is TRBV2, the J gene TRBJ2-5, with D perhaps TRBD2 (8 bases). With 1 base removed from V and 5 bases from J, the gap between germline ends came to 20 bases. Germline CDR1 is SNHLY and CDR2 is FYNNEI. The CDR3 is 17 amino acids. In nucleotides, the CDR3 is TGTGCCAGCAGTGAAGGAGGGACTAGGGGGCCCGGGGAGACCCAGTACTTC. It specifies CASSEGGTRGPGETQYF.

This clone appeared a few times. The chain employs TRBV14 and TRBJ2-7; D possibly corresponds to TRBD1 (5 bases). CDR1 SGHDN and CDR2 FVKESK come from the germline V gene. This CDR3 has 15 amino acids. The V gene lost 5 bases and the J gene lost 0 bases, with 14 bases spanning the gap. CDR3 region: CASSTGRQGSYEQYF. The CDR3 bases are TGTGCCAGCAGCACCGGAAGGCAGGGCTCCTACGAGCAGTACTTC.

The chain links TRBV30 to TRBJ1-1; no clear D. Germline assignment: CDR1 GTSNPN and CDR2 SVGIG (reference sequence). Trimming shortened V by 5 bases and J by 0 bases, and 10 bases separated the two germline ends. The CDR3 extends over 13 amino acids. The DNA of the CDR3 is TGTGCCTGGGGAGGAGGGATGAACACTGAAGCTTTCTTT. Translated: CAWGGGMNTEAFF.

This chain uses TRBV7-8 with TRBJ1-4; possibly TRBD1 for D (5 bases). The germline V and J ends were trimmed by 1 base and 0 bases, with 12 bases remaining between them. The CDR3 has 17 residues. In germline, CDR1 is SGHVS, CDR2 FQNEAQ. This CDR3 is CASSLDGGTATNEKLFF. The CDR3, as DNA: TGTGCCAGCAGCTTAGATGGGGGGACCGCAACTAATGAAAAACTGTTTTTT.

V is TRBV7-2 and J is TRBJ1-1; a weak D match, TRBD1 (6 bases). The germline gives CDR1 SGHTA, CDR2 FQGNSA. V was cut by 6 bases and J by 5 bases, with 13 bases left in between. CDR3 length: 13 amino acids. Written as DNA, the CDR3 is TGTGCCAGCAGTCTACAGGGAAGGACTGAAGCTTTCTTT. Translated: CASSLQGRTEAFF.

The CDR3 protein is CASSLGPTGRGVSSNQPQHF. The CDR3 region has the DNA TGTGCCAGCAGTTTAGGACCGACAGGGCGAGGAGTAAGTAGCAATCAGCCCCAGCATTTT. This chain links TRBV28 with TRBJ1-5; TRBD1 matches 7 bases. V lost 2 bases to trimming and J lost 0 bases; unmatched junction nucleotides: 16. Looked up from germline, CDR1 is MDHEN and CDR2 is SYDVKM. CDR3 length: 20 residues.

This clone was counted a few times. V gene TRBV12-5 combines with J gene TRBJ1-5; 7 nucleotides match TRBD1. Germline CDR1 and CDR2: LGHNT and FRNRAP. This CDR3 has 16 residues. The junction had 5 bases not matched to a gene; V was cut back by 2 bases and J by 1 base. CDR3 in DNA: TGTGCTAGTGGTTTGAAGTCAGGGGGGAGCAATCAGCCCCAGCATTTT. This translates into CASGLKSGGSNQPQHF.

The rearrangement joins TRBV11-2 to TRBJ2-5; tentatively, D is TRBD2 (5 bases). The CDR3 totals 15 residues. V was clipped by 1 base and J by 2 bases, with 11 bases between them. Germline CDR1 is SGHAT and CDR2 is FQNNGV. The CDR3 here is CASSLGTGLQETQYF. As DNA, the CDR3 is TGTGCCAGCAGCTTAGGCACCGGACTTCAAGAGACCCAGTACTTC.